The rows below give T cell receptor beta chains drawn from one sample of a study of cytomegalovirus exposure and HLA in healthy donors. Libraries were prepared by immunoSEQ multiplex PCR; TCRdb keeps only in-frame clonotypes and omits some of them. The sample yields about 130,000 clones, about 79% seen once. Material: PBMCs. The receptors were gathered from a man in his fifties in good health and CMV-seronegative. The CDR3 runs from the conserved cysteine through the conserved F or W. The order of the fields is J gene, V gene, CDR3 protein.

J: TRBJ2-7; V: TRBV5-1; CDR3: CASSYLAVTSYEQYF
J: TRBJ2-5; V: TRBV5-4; CDR3: CASSPGPSGQETQYF
J: TRBJ2-1; V: TRBV6-4; CDR3: CASSASGGDEQFF
J: TRBJ2-4; V: TRBV6-5; CDR3: CASSLGGSGGDIQYF
J: TRBJ2-5; V: TRBV6-1; CDR3: CASSPLGPRKETQYF
J: TRBJ2-7; V: TRBV5-1; CDR3: CASSSSDSNEQYF
J: TRBJ1-4; V: TRBV7-9; CDR3: CSSSLDRVSNEKLFF
J: TRBJ2-1; V: TRBV7-8; CDR3: CASTLRGYEQFF
J: TRBJ2-2; V: TRBV5-8; CDR3: CASSLAPAGGNTGELFF
J: TRBJ2-3; V: TRBV18; CDR3: CASSPFQSTDTQYF
J: TRBJ2-3; V: TRBV4-3; CDR3: CASSQTSGVGDTQYF
J: TRBJ2-3; V: TRBV11-3; CDR3: CASSFSGTSTDTQYF
J: TRBJ2-3; V: TRBV7-7; CDR3: CASSYDRGNTQYF
J: TRBJ1-1; V: TRBV6-6; CDR3: CASSWTGGNTEAFF
J: TRBJ2-6; V: TRBV7-9; CDR3: CSSSLGTGHSSSGANVLTF
J: TRBJ2-1; V: TRBV6-5; CDR3: CASSSLDRGHEQFF
J: TRBJ1-2; V: TRBV29-1; CDR3: CSVERETTGGYTF
J: TRBJ1-2; V: TRBV30; CDR3: CAWSVAIRGGGYTF